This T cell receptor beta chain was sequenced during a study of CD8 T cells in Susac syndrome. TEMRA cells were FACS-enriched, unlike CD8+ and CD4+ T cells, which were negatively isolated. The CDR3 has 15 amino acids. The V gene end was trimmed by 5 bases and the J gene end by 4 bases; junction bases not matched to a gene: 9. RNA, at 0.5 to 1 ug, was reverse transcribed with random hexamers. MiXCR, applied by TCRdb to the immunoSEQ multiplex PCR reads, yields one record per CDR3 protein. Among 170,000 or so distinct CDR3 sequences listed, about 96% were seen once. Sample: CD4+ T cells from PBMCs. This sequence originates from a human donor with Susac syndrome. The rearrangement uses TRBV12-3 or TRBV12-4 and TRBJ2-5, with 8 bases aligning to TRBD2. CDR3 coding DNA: TGTGCCAGCAGTCTTAGCGGGGACATCGGAGAGACCCAGTACTTC. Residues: CASSLSGDIGETQYF.